This record looks at one T cell receptor (beta chain) sequence and its context. Its specificity is not known. The data derive from a study of cytomegalovirus exposure and HLA in healthy donors. Study observations and caveats: The classifier was said to identify cytomegalovirus status with high specificity and sensitivity.

Researchers ran the PCR with 60 Vbeta and 13 Jbeta primers. Clones were sequenced by immunoSEQ multiplex PCR, and TCRdb holds only the in-frame ones, with some missing. Of 100,000 to 150,000 clones detected, about 80% appear once; the ten largest clones hold just over 1%. This clonotype was sampled from a human donor in good health. Sequencing was performed on PBMCs.

CDR3 DNA: TGTGCCAGCAGTACCCAATCTGCGACGGGGCAGTTCTTC. Protein sequence: CASSTQSATGQFF. V is TRBV27 and J is TRBJ2-1; D gene uncertain. Germline CDR1 and CDR2: MNHEY and SMNVEV (reference sequence). This CDR3 has 13 residues. V was shortened by 5 bases and J by 12 bases, with 17 bases between the two germline ends.